This TCR beta chain was captured by sequencing in a study of cytomegalovirus exposure and HLA in healthy donors. Of note for this clone: The antigen is not known.

Study findings and constraints: As was reported, the classifier diagnosed cytomegalovirus status with high specificity and sensitivity.

Repertoires were generated with immunoSEQ multiplex PCR, while TCRdb's copy carries only in-frame clones and drops some. The repertoire holds 220,000 or so clones, with approximately 80% as singletons. The ends were cut back, 2 bases at V and 6 bases at J, with 5 bases in the middle. The germline V gene has CDR1 SGHTA and CDR2 FQGNSA. This CDR3 has 12 residues. This TCR was sampled from a young woman in good health and CMV-seropositive. Material for sequencing was PBMCs. This sequence joins TRBV7-2 and TRBJ2-4, with D unclear. CDR3 sequence (DNA): TGTGCCAGCAGCTTACCGGGAAACATTCAGTACTTC. This encodes CASSLPGNIQYF.